This TCR beta chain was profiled in a study of blood T cell repertoires in COVID-19. Looking at the study overall: Specimens from acute and convalescent COVID-19 originated in the United States, Italy and Spain. PBMCs, B-cell-depleted T cells, or T cells were the source of the cDNA or gDNA that made up the material.

Data came from immunoSEQ multiplex PCR; TCRdb stores just in-frame clones and leaves some out. The sample has roughly 150,000 clones, approximately 80% seen once. V lost 3 bases, J lost 8 bases, and 11 bases lay in between. CDR3 length: 13 amino acids. In this sample, this clone turned up once. The chain carries TRBV12-3 or TRBV12-4 and TRBJ2-1; tentatively, D is TRBD1 (5 bases). This TCR was sampled from a man aged 70-80 years who had been exposed to COVID-19. Input material: PBMCs or T cells enriched from blood (not recorded which). The DNA for the CDR3 is TGTGCCAGCAGTTTCTCAGGGAAACATGAGCAGTTCTTC. Translating it yields CASSFSGKHEQFF.